One and the same sample provided the 17 T cell receptor beta chains below, sequenced in a study of regulatory T cells in long-lasting Graves disease. Sequencing libraries for TCR beta were prepared with iRepertoire HTBI primers and Arm-PCR of CDR3 regions. TCRdb passed the multiplex PCR reads through MiXCR, listing each CDR3 protein once. The data contain about 440,000 distinct CDR3 sequences, about 15% of them singletons. This sample's time point: newly diagnosed GD, antithyroid drugs for less than 3 months. RNA isolated from PBMCs was used to make the TCR library. These data are also associated with another study on T cells in Graves' hyperthyroidism and ophthalmopathy.

The material sequenced was peripheral blood mononuclear cells (PBMCs), taken at new diagnosis, from a patient treated with antithyroid drugs. These receptors were taken from a woman younger than 45 with Graves disease.

This clonotype came up a few times. The chain links TRBV3-1 to TRBJ2-7; TRBD1 might be the D (6 bases). V was pared by 1 base and J by 6 bases, with 10 bases between. The germline V gene encodes CDR1 LGHDT and CDR2 YNNKEL (reference sequence). The CDR3 contains 13 residues. CDR3 sequence: CASSQVIGGEQYF. CDR3 DNA sequence: TGTGCCAGCAGCCAAGTTATAGGGGGCGAGCAGTACTTC.

J is TRBJ2-3 and V is TRBV2; D is unresolved. The CDR3 is made up of 12 amino acids. The germline V and J ends were trimmed by 3 bases and 4 bases, with 5 bases remaining between them. CDR1 and CDR2 (germline): SNHLY, FYNNEI. The DNA for the CDR3 is TGTGCCAGCAGTGATTATTCAGATACGCAGTATTTT. Its protein product is CASSDYSDTQYF. Together with reference TRBV2 and TRBJ2-3, the CDR3 gives the full variable domain: EPEVTQTPSHQVTQMGQEVILRCVPISNHLYFYWYRQILGQKVEFLVSFYNNEISEKSEIFDDQFSVERPDGSNFTLKIRSTKLEDSAMYFCASSDYSDTQYFGPGTRLTVL.

This rearrangement joins TRBV4-1 to TRBJ2-7; TRBD2 matches 7 bases. Germline loops: CDR1 MGHRA, CDR2 YSYEKL. CDR3 size: 15 residues. The V segment lost 3 bases and the J segment 6 bases; nucleotides outside the gene matches: 11. This CDR3 reads CASSQKTSSFSEQYF. CDR3 nucleotides: TGCGCCAGCAGCCAGAAGACTAGCTCTTTCTCCGAGCAGTACTTC.

This clonotype was detected many times. V gene TRBV12-3 or TRBV12-4 combines with J gene TRBJ2-7; 7 positions agree with TRBD1. Trimming cost V 6 bases and J 0 bases; bases outside gene matches: 5. The CDR3 is 14 residues long. The CDR3 reads CASSTGTASYEQYF. CDR3 in DNA: TGTGCCAGCAGCACCGGGACAGCCTCCTACGAGCAGTACTTC.

Only a few counts were recorded for this clonotype. This rearrangement joins TRBV3-1 to TRBJ2-2; D not resolved. V lost 0 bases and J lost 0, with 11 bases in between. The CDR3 contains 17 residues. Germline V CDR1 and CDR2: LGHDT, YNNKEL (reference sequence). The CDR3 protein is CASSQDTRAANTGELFF. DNA for the CDR3: TGTGCCAGCAGCCAAGATACCCGGGCGGCGAACACCGGGGAGCTGTTTTTT.

This clonotype was observed many times. CDR3 protein: CASSFPGYEQFF. As DNA, the CDR3 is TGTGCCAGCAGCTTCCCGGGCTATGAGCAGTTCTTC. The chain has TRBV7-3 and TRBJ2-1; D is undetermined. Trimming left V 3 bases short and J 8 bases short, with 8 bases between. Per germline, CDR1 SGHTA and CDR2 FQGTGA. This CDR3 is built from 12 residues.

The table lists this clonotype with many counts. The rearrangement links TRBV3-1 to TRBJ2-7; D is undetermined. V was clipped by 4 bases and J by 2 bases, with 12 bases between them. Per the germline V gene, CDR1 is LGHDT and CDR2 is YNNKEL (reference sequence). There are 14 residues in the CDR3. CDR3 residues: CASSPLEEAYEQYF. CDR3 bases: TGTGCCAGCAGCCCCCTCGAAGAAGCCTACGAGCAGTACTTC.

The CDR3 is CASSQKGGAAGYTF. DNA of the CDR3: TGTGCCAGCAGCCAGAAGGGGGGAGCTGCTGGCTACACCTTC. This chain joins TRBV5-4 and TRBJ1-2; maybe TRBD1 (6 bases). CDR3 length: 14 amino acids. The V gene lost 4 bases and the J gene lost 7 bases, with 17 bases spanning the gap. The germline V gene has CDR1 SGHNT and CDR2 YYREEE (reference sequence).

This clonotype was counted a few times. The chain links TRBV6-1 to TRBJ1-2; D is possibly TRBD1 (6 bases). V dropped 7 bases and J dropped 2 bases, with 14 bases sitting between them. Germline V gene lookup returns CDR1 MNHNS and CDR2 SASEGT. The CDR3 has 14 amino acids. CDR3 sequence (DNA): TGTGCCAGCACGGACAGCTTCGCGAACTATGGCTACACCTTC. It encodes CASTDSFANYGYTF.

The table lists this clonotype with a few counts. At one end the junction does not follow the germline gene, possibly because of a read error. The chain couples TRBV27 to TRBJ2-7; D is uncertain. The CDR3 has 13 amino acids. CDR1 and CDR2 (germline): MNHEY, SMNVEV (reference sequence). The CDR3 region is CTSSRSGSYEQYF. For the CDR3, the DNA is TGTACCAGCAGTCGTTCGGGTTCCTACGAGCAGTACTTC.

This clonotype was seen a handful of times. This chain joins TRBV24-1 and TRBJ1-2; D remains ambiguous. There are 12 residues in the CDR3. Trimming took off 4 bases at V and 2 bases at J, with 4 bases between the two ends. Germline V lookup: CDR1 KGHDR, CDR2 SFDVKD. The CDR3: CATSDMNYGYTF. In DNA, the CDR3 is TGTGCCACCAGTGACATGAACTATGGCTACACCTTC.

Written as DNA, the CDR3 is TGTGCCAGCAGCGGTTGGGACAGGGAAAACTATGGCTACACCTTC. Encoded protein: CASSGWDRENYGYTF. This rearrangement joins TRBV7-9 to TRBJ1-2; TRBD1 matches at 9 bases. Per the germline V gene, CDR1 is SEHNR and CDR2 is FQNEAQ (reference sequence). Germline trimming cut 5 bases from V and 2 bases from J; bases unmatched to any gene: 6. CDR3 size: 15 residues.

In its sample, this clonotype was seen a few times. This chain joins TRBV4-1 and TRBJ2-1, with 8 positions matching TRBD2. Germline CDR1 is MGHRA and CDR2 is YSYEKL. Trimming took 2 bases from V and 0 from J; bases not matched to a gene: 6. The CDR3 length is 17 residues. CDR3 DNA: TGCGCCAGCAGCCAAACTGTAGCGGGAAGCTCCTACAATGAGCAGTTCTTC. Encoded protein: CASSQTVAGSSYNEQFF.

The chain has TRBV14 and TRBJ1-5; D call uncertain. Trimming shortened V by 0 bases and J by 5 bases, and 5 bases separated the two germline ends. Germline V CDR1 and CDR2: SGHDN, FVKESK. CDR3 size: 13 residues. The CDR3 spells CASSQDSDQPQHF. Written as DNA, the CDR3 is TGTGCCAGCAGCCAAGACTCAGATCAGCCCCAGCATTTT.

The V call is TRBV5-1, the J call TRBJ2-5; D is undetermined. CDR1 is SGHRS, CDR2 YFSETQ, per germline. The germline V and J ends were trimmed by 1 base and 1 base, with 5 bases remaining between them. The CDR3 loop spans 13 amino acids. CDR3 in DNA: TGCGCCAGCAGCTTGAACACCCAAGAGACCCAGTACTTC. Protein product: CASSLNTQETQYF.

This chain links TRBV4-1 with TRBJ1-4, with D possibly TRBD1 on 5 matching bases. This CDR3 region has 14 residues. V lost 2 bases and J lost 9, with 13 bases in between. CDR1 MGHRA and CDR2 YSYEKL come from the germline V gene. CDR3 sequence (DNA): TGCGCCAGCAGCCAACTCGGGACGGCCCAAAAACTGTTTTTT. Amino acid sequence: CASSQLGTAQKLFF.

This clonotype was observed a handful of times. V and J are TRBV19 and TRBJ1-2; D is perhaps TRBD1 (5 bases). V lost 6 bases and J 6 bases, leaving 20 bases between the germline ends. Per germline, CDR1 LNHDA and CDR2 SQIVND (reference sequence). CDR3 length: 15 residues. As DNA, the CDR3 is TGTGCCAGTAGAGCAGTACCGTACAGGCGCGATGGCTACACCTTC. This encodes CASRAVPYRRDGYTF.